This record covers a single T cell receptor beta chain. Trimming left V 5 bases short and J 0 bases short, with 20 bases between. CDR1 SGHTA and CDR2 FQGNSA come from the germline V gene. This CDR3 region has 17 residues. These data come from a study of Ad26.COV2.S vaccination and SARS-CoV-2 variants. The data were produced by immunoSEQ multiplex PCR, yet TCRdb's version contains in-frame clones alone and is incomplete. Of about 350,000 clones listed, about 88% are singletons. The treatment was: some 20 received Ad26.COV2.S at low or high dose, single or two shots; several received placebo; per-sample allocation not given. Sampling took place 63 days after the first vaccine or placebo injection. This person who donated was an adult of 18-55 years in Boston.

The chain uses TRBV7-2 and TRBJ2-7; D is perhaps TRBD1 (5 bases). The TCR was taken from a person aged 18-60 years who received the Ad26.COV2.S COVID-19 vaccine or a placebo. The sample here was peripheral blood, taken in a trial of Ad26.COV2.S vaccine versus placebo. This CDR3 is CASSRPDGAFSSYEQYF. The CDR3 nucleotides are TGTGCCAGCAGCCGGCCGGATGGGGCCTTTAGCTCCTACGAGCAGTACTTC.